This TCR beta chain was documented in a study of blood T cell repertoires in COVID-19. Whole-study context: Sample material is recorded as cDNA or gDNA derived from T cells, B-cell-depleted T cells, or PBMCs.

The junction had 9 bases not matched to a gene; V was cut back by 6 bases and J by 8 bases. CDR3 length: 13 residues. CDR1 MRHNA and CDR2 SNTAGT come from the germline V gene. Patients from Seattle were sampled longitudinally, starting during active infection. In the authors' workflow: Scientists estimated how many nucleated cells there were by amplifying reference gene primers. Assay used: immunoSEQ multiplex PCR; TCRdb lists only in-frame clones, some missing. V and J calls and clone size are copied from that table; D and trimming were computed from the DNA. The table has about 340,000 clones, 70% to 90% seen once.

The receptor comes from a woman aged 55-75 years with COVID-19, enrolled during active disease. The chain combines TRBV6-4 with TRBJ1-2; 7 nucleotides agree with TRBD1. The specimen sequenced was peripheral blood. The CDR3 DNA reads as TGTGCCAGCAGCCCGGGACAGCGCCTGGGCTACACCTTC. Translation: CASSPGQRLGYTF.